The clone carrying this T cell receptor beta chain came up once. Synthesis of TCR beta cDNA was carried out from around 500 ng total RNA with a constant-region primer. Libraries covering TCR beta were generated through three nested multiplex PCR rounds (using a slightly modified ARM-PCR). TRBV1-TRBV30 forward primers paired with a C-beta reverse primer drove the first two PCR rounds, roughly 10 cycles each. TCRdb re-called the multiplex PCR reads through MiXCR, storing one row per CDR3 protein. The sample holds just over 300,000 distinct CDR3 sequences, about 50% seen once. These data come from a study of tumor-infiltrating lymphocytes in primary liver carcinoma. Unsorted whole blood yielded blood RNA, and germline DNA was extracted as well. This CDR3 is 17 amino acids long. Trimming at V came to 0 bases and at J to 9 bases, leaving 16 bases not matched to a gene. In germline, CDR1 is DFQATT, CDR2 SNEGSKA (reference sequence).

This receptor was obtained from a woman younger than 45 with primary liver carcinoma and hepatitis B virus infection. Specimen: peripheral blood. J is TRBJ2-1 and V is TRBV20-1; 8 nucleotides match TRBD2. In DNA form, the CDR3 reads TGCAGTGCTAGAGAAGCCAGCGGGAGAACTGTCATTAGTGAGCAGTTCTTC. Protein product: CSAREASGRTVISEQFF.